This T cell receptor (beta chain) comes out of a study of blood T cell repertoires in COVID-19. About the study: Material from acute and convalescent COVID-19 was sourced from the United States, Italy and Spain. T cells, B-cell-depleted T cells, or PBMCs supplied cDNA or gDNA.

This table comes from immunoSEQ multiplex PCR, and its TCRdb copy is limited to in-frame clones, with some not included. The sample has under 400,000 clones, approximately 86% seen once. In terms of age and location, participants ranged from roughly 18 to 100 years and lived in under 30 US areas. Sequencing was done on a sample of PBMCs or T cells enriched from blood (not recorded which). This TCR was sampled from a woman in her forties with acute COVID-19.

The CDR3 spells CASSPPKSGTDTQYF. The DNA of the CDR3 is TGCGCCAGCAGTCCCCCTAAGAGCGGCACAGATACGCAGTATTTT. J is TRBJ2-3 and V is TRBV5-1; D uncertain. Trimming took off 5 bases at V and 1 base at J, with 14 bases between the two ends. The V gene's germline CDR1 is SGHRS and CDR2 YFSETQ. This CDR3 region has 15 residues.